The 16 T cell receptor beta chains below come from one sample, sequenced in a study of blood T cells in healthy people across ages. For the second PCR, which ran for roughly 6 to 11 cycles, a sample-barcoded 5' primer and a J-beta primer mix were used. TCRdb ran MiXCR on the 5' RACE reads and lists one entry per CDR3 protein. This sample yields about 1 million distinct CDR3 sequences, of which more than 40% are seen a single time; approximately 17% belongs to the top ten. Sequenced: blood. These receptors all stem from a woman aged 55-70 years in good health.

This clonotype came up a few times. The chain joins TRBV24-1 to TRBJ2-3; no definite D call. The V and J ends lost 4 bases and 2 bases respectively, with 9 bases between them. The CDR3 consists of 14 residues. CDR1 is KGHDR and CDR2 is SFDVKD in the germline V gene. CDR3: CATSEIGDTDTQYF. The CDR3 DNA reads as TGTGCCACCAGTGAGATTGGTGACACAGATACGCAGTATTTT.

This chain uses TRBV6-2 or TRBV6-3 with TRBJ2-1; 7 nucleotides line up with TRBD2. Germline V gene sequence: CDR1 MNHEY, CDR2 SVGEGT. J was trimmed by 0 bases and V by 0 bases; bases with no gene match: 11. The CDR3 has 19 residues. The CDR3 DNA reads as TGTGCCAGCAGTTACTCGAGGCTAGCGGACCTTCTCTCCTACAATGAGCAGTTCTTC. This codes for CASSYSRLADLLSYNEQFF.

This clonotype was seen many times. The chain carries TRBV6-1 and TRBJ2-7, with TRBD2 matching 8 bases. Germline V lookup: CDR1 MNHNS, CDR2 SASEGT. Trimming took 7 bases from V and 1 from J; bases not matched to a gene: 9. CDR3 length equals 15 residues. CDR3 protein: CASTQTSAASYEQYF. In DNA form, the CDR3 reads TGTGCCAGCACCCAGACTAGCGCTGCATCCTACGAGCAGTACTTC.

The gene calls are TRBV10-3 and TRBJ1-2; no clear D gene. From germline, CDR1 is ENHRY and CDR2 SYGVKD. There are 12 residues in the CDR3. The V gene lost 6 bases and the J gene lost 8 bases, with 13 bases spanning the gap. The CDR3 protein is CAISPGSQGYTF. The CDR3 DNA reads as TGTGCCATCAGCCCGGGGAGCCAGGGCTACACCTTC.

This clonotype was seen only a few times. The chain employs TRBV20-1 and TRBJ2-3; TRBD1 is a possible D gene (5 bases). Trimming cost V 1 base and J 0 bases, with 8 bases left between them. The CDR3 consists of 14 residues. CDR1 and CDR2 from the germline V gene are DFQATT and SNEGSKA (reference sequence). CDR3 DNA sequence: TGCAGTGCTAGAGGGGGCTCCAGCACAGATACGCAGTATTTT. This translates into CSARGGSSTDTQYF.

This clonotype was observed a handful of times. The chain recombines TRBV6-6 with TRBJ2-7; D could derive from TRBD1 or TRBD2 (6 bases each). CDR1 MNHNY and CDR2 SVGAGI come from the germline V gene (reference sequence). V dropped 6 bases and J dropped 3 bases, with 15 bases sitting between them. The CDR3 length is 14 residues. The CDR3 loop is CASREGVPLYEQYF. The CDR3 bases are TGTGCCAGCAGGGAGGGGGTGCCCCTCTACGAGCAGTACTTC.

This clonotype was counted between two and nine times. The V gene is TRBV9, the J gene TRBJ2-7; 9 bases match TRBD1. V lost 3 bases, J lost 2 bases, and 6 bases stayed unmatched. The CDR3 spans 15 residues. CDR1 SGDLS and CDR2 YYNGEE come from the germline V gene. The CDR3 DNA sequence: TGTGCCAGCAGCGCAACCGGGACAGGGACCTACGAGCAGTACTTC. Translated: CASSATGTGTYEQYF.

The genes are TRBV5-1 and TRBJ2-3, with D possibly matching TRBD2 (6 bases). This CDR3 region has 15 residues. Germline CDR1 reads SGHRS; CDR2 reads YFSETQ. V lost 4 bases and J lost 0, with 12 bases in between. Here the CDR3 DNA reads TGCGCCAGCAGCGGCGGAGGGCGGAGCACAGATACGCAGTATTTT. Encoded protein: CASSGGGRSTDTQYF.

V usage is TRBV27 and J usage is TRBJ2-4, with TRBD1 matching over 7 bases. The J call is uncertain, as TRBJ2-7 better fits the DNA end. Germline lookup yields CDR1 MNHEY and CDR2 SMNVEV (reference sequence). This CDR3 contains 13 residues. The DNA of the CDR3 is TGTGCCAGCATGTACGCAGGGGGCTACGAGCAGTACTTC. It translates to CASMYAGGYEQYF.

This clonotype has more than one count but fewer than ten. The V and J genes are TRBV5-6 and TRBJ2-3; 11 bases agree with TRBD1. CDR1 is SGHDT, CDR2 YYEEEE, per germline. Germline trimming cut 4 bases from V and 5 bases from J; bases unmatched to any gene: 9. The CDR3 loop spans 16 amino acids. The CDR3 nucleotides read TGTGCCAGCAGCAGCTTGGGACAGGGGGAAGTAGATACGCAGTATTTT. It yields the protein CASSSLGQGEVDTQYF.

This clonotype appeared a single time. A much larger clone differs by one base, so this may be a read error. The chain employs TRBV28 and TRBJ2-3, with TRBD1 matching 7 bases. This CDR3 spans 15 amino acids. J was trimmed by 1 base and V by 3 bases; bases with no gene match: 4. Germline CDR1 is MDHEN and CDR2 is SYDVKM. This CDR3 reads CASSFDRVCTDTQYF. CDR3 coding DNA: TGTGCCAGCAGTTTTGACAGGGTGTGCACAGATACGCAGTATTTT.

The chain carries TRBV7-2 and TRBJ2-1, with no clear D. Near its end, the DNA agrees better with TRBJ2-7, so the J call may be wrong. Germline CDR1 reads SGHTA; CDR2 reads FQGNSA. CDR3 size: 15 residues. CDR3 amino acids: CASSLDSSSYNEQYF. The CDR3 DNA sequence: TGTGCCAGCAGCTTAGATTCGAGCTCCTACAATGAGCAGTACTTC.

The V gene is TRBV9, the J gene TRBJ2-5, with D unresolved. Germline CDR1 reads SGDLS; CDR2 reads YYNGEE. The CDR3 loop spans 13 amino acids. The germline V and J ends were trimmed by 2 bases and 5 bases, with 10 bases remaining between them. CDR3 amino acids: CASSVGTPETQYF. The CDR3 nucleotides are TGTGCCAGCAGCGTGGGCACGCCCGAGACCCAGTACTTC.

The chain uses TRBV6-5 and TRBJ2-1, with TRBD2 matching over 15 bases. V shed 0 bases and J 7 bases; nucleotides not matched to a gene: 4. Germline loops: CDR1 MNHEY, CDR2 SVGAGI. The CDR3 runs 17 residues. The CDR3 region is CASSYSSGTSGRNEQFF. CDR3 coding DNA: TGTGCCAGCAGTTACTCGAGTGGGACTAGCGGGAGGAATGAGCAGTTCTTC.

The chain links TRBV5-1 to TRBJ1-6; maybe TRBD1 (5 bases). CDR1 and CDR2 from the germline V gene are SGHRS and YFSETQ. CDR3 length equals 13 residues. Trimming left V 3 bases short and J 9 bases short, with 10 bases between. CDR3 DNA sequence: TGCGCCAGCAGCTCTGGGGACGCTTCACCCCTCCACTTT. This gives the protein CASSSGDASPLHF.

Worth noting for this clonotype: A much larger clonotype is one base distant, so this may be a read error. The chain has TRBV7-9 and TRBJ2-1, with D uncertain. V lost 8 bases to trimming and J lost 5 bases, with 7 bases between them. The length of the CDR3 is 11 residues. CDR1 is SEHNR and CDR2 is FQNEAQ in the germline V gene (reference sequence). CDR3 region: CASGDNNEQFF. DNA of the CDR3: TGTGCCAGCGGTGACAACAATGAGCAGTTCTTC.